This TCR beta chain was identified during a study of cytomegalovirus exposure and HLA in healthy donors. Study-level points and caveats: Rarity marked most TCR sequences, yet some public TCRs occurred in many donors. Presence/absence results assume similar sequencing depth per donor, which may not hold.

Germline V gene lookup returns CDR1 MNHEY and CDR2 SVGAGI. The CDR3 has 15 residues. The V end lost 3 bases, the J end lost 3 bases, and 14 bases lay between the germline ends. The table lists this clone with a few counts. What it recognizes is unknown. Amplification used 60 Vbeta primers and 13 Jbeta primers. This table comes from immunoSEQ multiplex PCR, and its TCRdb copy is limited to in-frame clones, with some not included. The sample holds roughly 240,000 clones, around 80% seen once. Sequenced: PBMCs. The chain couples TRBV6-5 to TRBJ1-1; unclear D gene. The receptor was derived from a woman in her 40s in good health and CMV-seropositive. For the CDR3, the DNA is TGTGCCAGCAGTTATTTCCGTAGACTGGACACTGAAGCTTTCTTT. Translation gives CASSYFRRLDTEAFF.